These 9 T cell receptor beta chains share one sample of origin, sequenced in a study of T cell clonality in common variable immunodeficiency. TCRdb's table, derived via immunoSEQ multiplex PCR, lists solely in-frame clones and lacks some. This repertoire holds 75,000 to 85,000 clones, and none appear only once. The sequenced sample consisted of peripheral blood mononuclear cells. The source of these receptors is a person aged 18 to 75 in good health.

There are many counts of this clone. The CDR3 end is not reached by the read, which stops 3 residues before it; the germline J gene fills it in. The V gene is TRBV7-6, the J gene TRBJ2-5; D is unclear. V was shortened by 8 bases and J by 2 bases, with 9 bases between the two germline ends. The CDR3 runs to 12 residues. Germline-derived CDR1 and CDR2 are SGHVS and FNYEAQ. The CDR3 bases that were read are TGTGCCAGCCGCACTATTCAAGAGACC. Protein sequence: CASRTIQET. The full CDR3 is CASRTIQETQYF. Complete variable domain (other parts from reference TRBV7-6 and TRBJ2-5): GAGVSQSPRYKVTKRGQDVALRCDPISGHVSLYWYRQALGQGPEFLTYFNYEAQQDKSGLPNDRFSAERPEGSISTLTIQRTEQRDSAMYRCASRTIQETQYFGPGTRLLVL.

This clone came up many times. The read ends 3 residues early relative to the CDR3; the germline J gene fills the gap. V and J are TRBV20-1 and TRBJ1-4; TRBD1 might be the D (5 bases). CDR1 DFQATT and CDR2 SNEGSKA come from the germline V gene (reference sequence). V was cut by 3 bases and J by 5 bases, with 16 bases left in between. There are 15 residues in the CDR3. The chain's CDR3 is CSARGQGRGNEKLFF. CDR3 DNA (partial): TGCAGTGCTAGGGGGCAGGGAAGGGGCAATGAAAAA.

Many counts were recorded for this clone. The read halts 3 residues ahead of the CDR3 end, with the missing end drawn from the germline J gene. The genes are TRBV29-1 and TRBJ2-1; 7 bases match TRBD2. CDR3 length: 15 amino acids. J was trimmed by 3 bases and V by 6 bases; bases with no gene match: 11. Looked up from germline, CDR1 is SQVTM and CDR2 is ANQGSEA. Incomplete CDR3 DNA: TGCAGCGTCCCTCGGGGTAGCGGGTTCTACAATGAG. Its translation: CSVPRGSGFYNE. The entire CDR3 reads CSVPRGSGFYNEQFF.

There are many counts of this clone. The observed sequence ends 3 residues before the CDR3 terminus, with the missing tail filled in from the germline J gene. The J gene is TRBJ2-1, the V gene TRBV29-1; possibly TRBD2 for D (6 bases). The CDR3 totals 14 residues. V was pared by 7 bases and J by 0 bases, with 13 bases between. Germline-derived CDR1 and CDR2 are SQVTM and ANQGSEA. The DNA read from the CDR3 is TGCAGCGCTATGGGACTTATCTCCTACAATGAG. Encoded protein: CSAMGLISYNE. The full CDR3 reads CSAMGLISYNEQFF.

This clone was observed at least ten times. CDR3 DNA, as far as it was read: TGTGCCAGCAGCTTACAGGGGAACACTGAA. Protein: CASSLQGNTE. The CDR3 as a whole reads CASSLQGNTEAFF. The V gene is TRBV5-4, the J gene TRBJ1-1; possible D gene TRBD1, 6 bases. The read ends 3 residues before the CDR3 terminus; that terminus is restored from the germline J gene. Germline V gene lookup returns CDR1 SGHNT and CDR2 YYREEE (reference sequence). The germline V and J ends were trimmed by 2 bases and 1 base, with 6 bases remaining between them. CDR3 length equals 13 residues.

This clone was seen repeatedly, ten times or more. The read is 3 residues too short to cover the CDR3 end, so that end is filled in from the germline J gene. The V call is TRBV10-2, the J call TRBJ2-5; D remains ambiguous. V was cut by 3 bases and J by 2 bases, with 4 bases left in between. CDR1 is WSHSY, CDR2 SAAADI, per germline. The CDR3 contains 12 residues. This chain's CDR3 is CASSDMQETQYF. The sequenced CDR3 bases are TGCGCCAGCAGTGACATGCAAGAGACC.

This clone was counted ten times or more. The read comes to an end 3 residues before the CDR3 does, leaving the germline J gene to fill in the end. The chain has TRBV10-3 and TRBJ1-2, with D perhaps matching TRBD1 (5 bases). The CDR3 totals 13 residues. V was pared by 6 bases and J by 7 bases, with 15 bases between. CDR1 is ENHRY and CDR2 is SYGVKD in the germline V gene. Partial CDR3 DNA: TGTGCCATCAGCATATCGGAGGGGAGTGGC. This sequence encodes CAISISEGSG. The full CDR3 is CAISISEGSGYTF.

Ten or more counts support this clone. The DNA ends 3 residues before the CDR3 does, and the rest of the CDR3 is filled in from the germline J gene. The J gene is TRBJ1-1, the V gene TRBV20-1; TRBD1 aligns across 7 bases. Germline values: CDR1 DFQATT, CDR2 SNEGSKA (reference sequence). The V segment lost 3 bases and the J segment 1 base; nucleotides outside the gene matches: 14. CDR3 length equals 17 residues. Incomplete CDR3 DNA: TGCAGTGCTAGTGACGGATTCAAAAACAGGGGGAACACTGAA. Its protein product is CSASDGFKNRGNTE. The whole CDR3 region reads CSASDGFKNRGNTEAFF.

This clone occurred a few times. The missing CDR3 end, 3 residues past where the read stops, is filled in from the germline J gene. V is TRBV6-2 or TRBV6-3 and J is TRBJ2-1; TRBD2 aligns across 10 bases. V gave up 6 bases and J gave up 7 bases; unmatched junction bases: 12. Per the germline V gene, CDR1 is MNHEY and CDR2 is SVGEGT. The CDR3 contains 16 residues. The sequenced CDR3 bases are TGTGCCAGCAGCTGGGCTAGCGGGAGAGGGGAGAATGAG. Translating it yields CASSWASGRGENE. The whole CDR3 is CASSWASGRGENEQFF.